One and the same sample provided the 28 T cell receptor beta chains below, sequenced in a study of blood T cell repertoires in COVID-19. Using immunoSEQ multiplex PCR, the repertoire was profiled, and TCRdb retains in-frame clones only, with some absent. Of approximately 330,000 clones listed, 90% are singletons. The sequencing sample was made of peripheral blood. Receptors were obtained from a woman aged 40 to 55 with COVID-19, enrolled during active disease.

Regarding this clone: Other DNA sequences from this sample encode an identical CDR3 as well. The V and J genes are TRBV25-1 and TRBJ1-2; TRBD1 agrees at 7 bases. Per the germline V gene, CDR1 is MGHDK and CDR2 is SYGVNS. The CDR3 extends over 12 amino acids. V lost 7 bases and J lost 7; bases outside the gene matches: 6. CDR3 coding DNA: TGTGCCAGCACTCGCCAGGGGGTTGGCTACACCTTC. It translates to CASTRQGVGYTF.

The chain carries TRBV5-6 and TRBJ2-1; TRBD2 matches 7 bases. CDR1 and CDR2 from the germline V gene are SGHDT and YYEEEE. There are 16 residues in the CDR3. J gave up 3 bases and V 4 bases, and 10 bases lay outside the gene matches. The CDR3 sequence is CASSHVVLADYNEQFF. In nucleotides, the CDR3 is TGTGCCAGCAGCCATGTCGTCCTAGCGGACTACAATGAGCAGTTCTTC.

The V and J genes are TRBV4-3 and TRBJ2-7; 7 positions match TRBD1. The V and J ends lost 0 bases and 7 bases, in that order; junction bases with no gene match: 9. The CDR3 consists of 15 residues. CDR1 and CDR2 from the germline V gene are LGHNA and YSLEER. The CDR3 DNA is TGCGCCAGCAGCCAAGAAGGGACAGATAGGAAAGAGCAGTACTTC. Its protein is CASSQEGTDRKEQYF.

This clone was detected once. The CDR3 spells CASTYSQTQYF. The CDR3 DNA is TGTGCCAGCACCTATTCCCAGACCCAGTACTTC. This chain links TRBV6-5 with TRBJ2-5; D call uncertain. The CDR3 sequence is 11 residues long. The V gene lost 7 bases and the J gene lost 6 bases, with 9 bases spanning the gap. Germline assignment: CDR1 MNHEY and CDR2 SVGAGI.

This clone was counted once. The CDR3 sequence is CASTGRSFYNEQFF. CDR3 nucleotide sequence: TGTGCCAGCACAGGGAGGAGCTTCTACAATGAGCAGTTCTTC. V gene TRBV27 combines with J gene TRBJ2-1; D perhaps matches TRBD2 (6 bases). The germline V gene has CDR1 MNHEY and CDR2 SMNVEV (reference sequence). V lost 7 bases and J 3 bases, leaving 13 bases between the germline ends. This CDR3 region has 14 residues.

The V gene is TRBV23-1, the J gene TRBJ1-1; D might be TRBD1 (5 bases). TRBV23-1 carries the ORF label, with uncertain function. The CDR3 length is 15 residues. Trimming pared 7 bases from V and 0 bases from J, leaving 15 bases between. CDR3 coding DNA: TGCGCCAGCACTCCCAGGGTAGTCCTGAACACTGAAGCTTTCTTT. This sequence encodes CASTPRVVLNTEAFF.

The chain has TRBV28 and TRBJ2-5; possibly TRBD2 for D (5 bases). CDR3 length equals 14 residues. The V end lost 5 bases, the J end lost 6 bases, and 16 bases lay between the germline ends. CDR1 is MDHEN, CDR2 SYDVKM, per germline. The CDR3 reads CASSMDSVLKTQYF. CDR3 DNA sequence: TGTGCCAGCAGTATGGACTCTGTCTTAAAGACCCAGTACTTC. Using reference TRBV28 and TRBJ2-5 for the parts outside the CDR3, the full variable domain is DVKVTQSSRYLVKRTGEKVFLECVQDMDHENMFWYRQDPGLGLRLIYFSYDVKMKEKGDIPEGYSVSREKKERFSLILESASTNQTSMYLCASSMDSVLKTQYFGPGTRLLVL.

This clone appeared a few times. The chain links TRBV6-2 or TRBV6-3 to TRBJ1-2, with a possible D match to TRBD1 (5 bases). The CDR3 totals 14 residues. V gave up 1 base and J gave up 5 bases, with 11 bases separating them. From germline, CDR1 is MNHEY and CDR2 SVGEGT. CDR3: CASSYLAGIYGYTF. The CDR3 bases are TGTGCCAGCAGTTACTTAGCAGGGATTTATGGCTACACCTTC.

The rearrangement uses TRBV6-5 and TRBJ2-1; 8 bases line up with TRBD2. CDR1 MNHEY and CDR2 SVGAGI come from the germline V gene. V shed 6 bases, J shed 8 bases, and the junction held 9 bases outside the gene matches. The CDR3 is made up of 14 amino acids. The CDR3 is CASSLDLAGDEQFF. The DNA of the CDR3 is TGTGCCAGCAGCCTAGATCTAGCGGGCGATGAGCAGTTCTTC.

This clone was counted a single time. This rearrangement joins TRBV27 to TRBJ2-7, with 11 bases fitting TRBD1. The ends lost 2 bases at V and 3 bases at J; junction bases unmatched: 3. Per germline, CDR1 MNHEY and CDR2 SMNVEV (reference sequence). The CDR3 has 15 amino acids. CDR3 sequence: CASSLPGTGGYEQYF. The DNA of the CDR3 is TGTGCCAGCAGTTTACCCGGGACAGGGGGCTACGAGCAGTACTTC.

The chain carries TRBV28 and TRBJ2-2; 8 bases agree with TRBD1. From germline, CDR1 is MDHEN and CDR2 SYDVKM. This CDR3 comprises 16 residues. V lost 7 bases to trimming and J lost 3 bases; unmatched junction nucleotides: 10. The CDR3, as DNA: TGTGCCAGCATCCCGCCAGGGGGCTGGGACACCGGGGAGCTGTTTTTT. Its translation: CASIPPGGWDTGELFF.

The chain has TRBV20-1 and TRBJ1-2, with TRBD1 identical over 9 bases. Germline CDR1 is DFQATT and CDR2 is SNEGSKA (reference sequence). With 3 bases clipped from V and 8 bases from J, the junction kept 7 bases outside the gene matches. This CDR3 comprises 13 residues. CDR3 nucleotides: TGCAGTGCTAGTCGACAGGGGGAGGTGGGCTACACCTTC. It yields the protein CSASRQGEVGYTF.

The V call is TRBV5-1, the J call TRBJ1-3; D uncertain. Trimming stripped 4 bases from V and 0 bases from J, with 14 bases between. CDR1 and CDR2 from the germline V gene are SGHRS and YFSETQ. The CDR3 length is 16 residues. CDR3 amino acids: CASSPLSQVSGNTIYF. The CDR3 coding sequence is TGCGCCAGCAGCCCCCTTTCGCAGGTCTCTGGAAACACCATATATTTT.

The genes are TRBV19 and TRBJ1-2; no clear D gene. From germline, CDR1 is LNHDA and CDR2 SQIVND (reference sequence). V was cut by 0 bases and J by 3 bases, with 17 bases left in between. The CDR3 contains 17 residues. In nucleotides, the CDR3 is TGTGCCAGTAGTATAGATCCAGTGAACCATCCCTACTATGGCTACACCTTC. Encoded protein: CASSIDPVNHPYYGYTF. The complete variable domain, with remaining parts taken from reference TRBV19 and TRBJ1-2, reads DGGITQSPKYLFRKEGQNVTLSCEQNLNHDAMYWYRQDPGQGLRLIYYSQIVNDFQKGDIAEGYSVSREKKESFPLTVTSAQKNPTAFYLCASSIDPVNHPYYGYTFGSGTRLTVV.

The chain employs TRBV18 and TRBJ2-2; TRBD1 aligns across 8 bases. Trimming took 4 bases from V and 4 from J; bases not matched to a gene: 8. CDR1 is KGHSH and CDR2 is LQKENI in the germline V gene. This CDR3 has 16 amino acids. The CDR3 sequence: CASSLSDRVITGELFF. The CDR3 region has the DNA TGTGCCAGCTCACTGTCGGACAGGGTAATCACCGGGGAGCTGTTTTTT.

The rearrangement links TRBV4-2 to TRBJ1-5; D is perhaps TRBD1 (6 bases). This CDR3 is 17 amino acids long. From germline, CDR1 is LGHNA and CDR2 YNFKEQ. V lost 2 bases to trimming and J lost 3 bases, with 17 bases between them. CDR3 loop: CASSQPMTGLLNQPQHF. DNA for the CDR3: TGTGCCAGCAGCCAACCCATGACAGGTTTGCTCAATCAGCCCCAGCATTTT.

The chain is built from TRBV11-2 and TRBJ2-1; 11 bases align to TRBD2. The junction had 5 bases not matched to a gene; V was cut back by 3 bases and J by 4 bases. The CDR3 is 16 amino acids. Germline values: CDR1 SGHAT, CDR2 FQNNGV. CDR3: CASSLATSGGYNEQFF. As DNA, the CDR3 is TGTGCCAGCAGCTTGGCCACTAGCGGGGGATACAATGAGCAGTTCTTC.

This clone was counted a single time. This chain joins TRBV4-3 and TRBJ1-1; 10 bases agree with TRBD1. The V and J ends lost 1 base and 1 base, in that order; junction bases with no gene match: 6. CDR1 LGHNA and CDR2 YSLEER come from the germline V gene. This CDR3 comprises 17 residues. The CDR3 region has the DNA TGCGCCAGCAGCCAAGTCGGGACAGGGGCCACGAACACTGAAGCTTTCTTT. Residues: CASSQVGTGATNTEAFF.

The rearrangement uses TRBV30 and TRBJ2-3, with a tentative D call TRBD2 (6 bases). The V end lost 4 bases, the J end lost 3 bases, and 17 bases lay between the germline ends. There are 15 residues in the CDR3. The germline CDR1 and CDR2 sequences are GTSNPN and SVGIG (reference sequence). CDR3 protein: CAWIGGAGRTDTQYF. DNA for the CDR3: TGTGCCTGGATCGGAGGGGCAGGGAGGACAGATACGCAGTATTTT.

The chain links TRBV10-3 to TRBJ1-6; the match to TRBD1 covers 8 bases. Unmatched junction bases numbered 12, after V lost 8 bases and J lost 6 bases. The CDR3 has 16 amino acids. Germline V lookup: CDR1 ENHRY, CDR2 SYGVKD. The CDR3 loop is CAIRGGPDRGNSPLHF. In DNA form, the CDR3 reads TGTGCCATCCGAGGGGGACCCGACAGGGGTAATTCACCCCTCCACTTT.

CDR3 DNA: TGTGCCAGCAGCTTGGAACTAGCGGGAGAGCCAGAGGGGACCGGGGAGCTGTTTTTT. It translates to CASSLELAGEPEGTGELFF. The rearrangement joins TRBV7-8 to TRBJ2-2, with 11 bases matching TRBD2. Per the germline V gene, CDR1 is SGHVS and CDR2 is FQNEAQ. The CDR3 spans 19 residues. The V and J ends lost 3 bases and 5 bases, in that order; junction bases with no gene match: 14.

This sequence joins TRBV5-1 and TRBJ1-6; TRBD1 agrees at 10 bases. Per the germline V gene, CDR1 is SGHRS and CDR2 is YFSETQ. CDR3 length equals 16 residues. J was trimmed by 6 bases and V by 4 bases; bases with no gene match: 7. CDR3 sequence reads: CASSPAGTGVNSPLHF. The CDR3 coding sequence is TGCGCCAGCAGCCCGGCAGGGACAGGGGTTAATTCACCCCTCCACTTT. The full variable domain, completed using reference TRBV5-1 and TRBJ1-6, is KAGVTQTPRYLIKTRGQQVTLSCSPISGHRSVSWYQQTPGQGLQFLFEYFSETQRNKGNFPGRFSGRQFSNSRSEMNVSTLELGDSALYLCASSPAGTGVNSPLHFGNGTRLTVT.

The chain is built from TRBV9 and TRBJ2-3, with TRBD2 matching 10 bases. There are 17 residues in the CDR3. CDR1 is SGDLS and CDR2 is YYNGEE in the germline V gene. Losses at the gene ends were 0 bases for V and 2 bases for J; bases not matched to a gene: 6. CDR3 bases: TGTGCCAGCAGCGTAGCGGCTAGCGGGAGCCACACAGATACGCAGTATTTT. Protein product: CASSVAASGSHTDTQYF.

This clone occurred once. CDR3 amino acids: CASSVAANGVNEQFF. In DNA form, the CDR3 reads TGTGCCAGCAGCGTAGCGGCAAACGGGGTGAATGAGCAGTTCTTC. This chain joins TRBV9 and TRBJ2-1, with a weak D call TRBD2 (5 bases). V was cut by 0 bases and J by 7 bases, with 14 bases left in between. CDR3 length: 15 residues. Germline V lookup: CDR1 SGDLS, CDR2 YYNGEE.

This clone was counted only a few times. This rearrangement joins TRBV27 to TRBJ1-5; 7 nucleotides match TRBD1. CDR3 size: 15 residues. CDR1 and CDR2 from the germline V gene are MNHEY and SMNVEV (reference sequence). J was trimmed by 3 bases and V by 4 bases; bases with no gene match: 6. CDR3 in DNA: TGTGCCAGCAGTTGGGGACAGCCCATCAATCAGCCCCAGCATTTT. Its translation is CASSWGQPINQPQHF.

J is TRBJ1-2 and V is TRBV19, with 10 bases matching TRBD1. CDR3 size: 13 residues. The germline V gene has CDR1 LNHDA and CDR2 SQIVND (reference sequence). Trimming removed 5 bases from V and 6 bases from J; junction bases left unmatched: 3. The CDR3 DNA is TGTGCCAGTAGTTTCGGGACAGGGGATGGCTACACCTTC. It translates to CASSFGTGDGYTF.

This chain uses TRBV6-2 or TRBV6-3 with TRBJ2-3, with 7 bases matching TRBD2. The CDR3 loop spans 16 amino acids. V lost 2 bases, J lost 4 bases, and 9 bases stayed unmatched. Per the germline V gene, CDR1 is MNHEY and CDR2 is SVGEGT. This CDR3 is CASSYPIGTNSDTQYF. The DNA of the CDR3 is TGTGCCAGCAGTTACCCAATCGGGACTAACTCAGATACGCAGTATTTT.

This clone was observed a handful of times. The chain is built from TRBV25-1 and TRBJ1-1; 8 bases line up with TRBD1. The CDR3 length is 15 residues. Germline CDR1 reads MGHDK; CDR2 reads SYGVNS. V shed 8 bases and J 1 base; nucleotides not matched to a gene: 9. DNA of the CDR3: TGTGCCAGCCGACGACAGGGGAGGGCGAACACTGAAGCTTTCTTT. It is translated as CASRRQGRANTEAFF.